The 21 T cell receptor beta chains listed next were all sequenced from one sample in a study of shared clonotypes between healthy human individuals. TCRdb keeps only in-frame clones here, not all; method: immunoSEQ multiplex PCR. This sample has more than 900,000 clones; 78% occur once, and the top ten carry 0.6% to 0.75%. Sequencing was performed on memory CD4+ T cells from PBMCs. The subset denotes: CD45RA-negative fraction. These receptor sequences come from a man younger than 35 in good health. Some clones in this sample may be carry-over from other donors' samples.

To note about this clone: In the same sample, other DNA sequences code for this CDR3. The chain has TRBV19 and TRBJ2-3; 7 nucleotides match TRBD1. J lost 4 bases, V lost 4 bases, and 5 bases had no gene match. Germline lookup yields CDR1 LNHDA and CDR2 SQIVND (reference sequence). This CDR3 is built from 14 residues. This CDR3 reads CASSTTGTADTQYF. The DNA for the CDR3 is TGTGCCAGTAGTACCACCGGGACAGCAGATACGCAGTATTTT.

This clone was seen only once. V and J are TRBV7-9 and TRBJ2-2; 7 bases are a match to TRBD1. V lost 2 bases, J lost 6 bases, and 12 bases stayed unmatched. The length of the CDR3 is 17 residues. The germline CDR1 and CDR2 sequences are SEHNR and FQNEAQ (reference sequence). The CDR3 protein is CASSLLGGQAASGELFF. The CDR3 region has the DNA TGTGCCAGCAGCTTATTGGGCGGACAGGCGGCCTCCGGGGAGCTGTTTTTT.

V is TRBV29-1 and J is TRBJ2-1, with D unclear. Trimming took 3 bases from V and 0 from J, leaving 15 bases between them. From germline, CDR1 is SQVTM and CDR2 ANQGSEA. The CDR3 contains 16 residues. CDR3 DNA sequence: TGCAGCGTTGACCCACGGCTCTTAAGCTCCTACAATGAGCAGTTCTTC. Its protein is CSVDPRLLSSYNEQFF.

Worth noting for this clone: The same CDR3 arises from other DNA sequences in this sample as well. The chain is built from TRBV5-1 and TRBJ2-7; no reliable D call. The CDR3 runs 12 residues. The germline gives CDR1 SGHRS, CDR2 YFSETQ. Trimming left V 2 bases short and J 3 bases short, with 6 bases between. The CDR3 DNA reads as TGCGCCAGCAGCTTAGGGCTCTACGAGCAGTACTTC. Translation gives CASSLGLYEQYF.

CDR3 coding DNA: TGTGCCAGCAGTAAGCGCGCGTCGGGACAGGGGGCGTACGAGCAGTACTTC. The encoded protein is CASSKRASGQGAYEQYF. The chain has TRBV27 and TRBJ2-7, with 12 nucleotides matching TRBD1. Germline assignment: CDR1 MNHEY and CDR2 SMNVEV (reference sequence). Germline trimming cut 5 bases from V and 4 bases from J; bases unmatched to any gene: 12. This CDR3 region has 17 residues.

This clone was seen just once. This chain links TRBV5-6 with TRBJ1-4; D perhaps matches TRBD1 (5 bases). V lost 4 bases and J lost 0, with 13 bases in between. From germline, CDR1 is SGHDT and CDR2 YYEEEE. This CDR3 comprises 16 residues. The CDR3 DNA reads TGTGCCAGCAGCCTTCTTGGGACGTCAACTAATGAAAAACTGTTTTTT. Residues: CASSLLGTSTNEKLFF.

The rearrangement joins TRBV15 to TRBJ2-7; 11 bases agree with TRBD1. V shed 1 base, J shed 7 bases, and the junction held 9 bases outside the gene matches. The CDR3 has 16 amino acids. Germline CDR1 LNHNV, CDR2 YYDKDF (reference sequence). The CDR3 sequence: CATSRGGQGAVREQYF. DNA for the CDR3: TGTGCCACCAGCAGAGGCGGACAGGGGGCCGTGAGGGAGCAGTACTTC. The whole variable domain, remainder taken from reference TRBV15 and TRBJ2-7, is DAMVIQNPRYQVTQFGKPVTLSCSQTLNHNVMYWYQQKSSQAPKLLFHYYDKDFNNEADTPDNFQSRRPNTSFCFLDIRSPGLGDTAMYLCATSRGGQGAVREQYFGPGTRLTVT.

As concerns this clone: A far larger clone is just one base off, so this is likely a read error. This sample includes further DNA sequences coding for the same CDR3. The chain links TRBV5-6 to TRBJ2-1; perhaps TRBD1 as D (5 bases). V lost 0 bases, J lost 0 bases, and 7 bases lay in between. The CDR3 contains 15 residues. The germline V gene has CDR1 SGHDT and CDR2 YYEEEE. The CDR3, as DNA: TGTGCCAGCAGCTTGGGGGGCAGCTCCTACAATGAGCAGTTCTTC. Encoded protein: CASSLGGSSYNEQFF.

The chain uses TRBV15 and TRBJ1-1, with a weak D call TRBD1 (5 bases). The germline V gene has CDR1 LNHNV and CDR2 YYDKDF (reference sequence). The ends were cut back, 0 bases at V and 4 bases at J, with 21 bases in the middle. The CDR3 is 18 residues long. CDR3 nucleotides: TGTGCCACCAGCAGAGATTCCCGGGACCGGAGAAGGGGCACTGAAGCTTTCTTT. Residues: CATSRDSRDRRRGTEAFF.

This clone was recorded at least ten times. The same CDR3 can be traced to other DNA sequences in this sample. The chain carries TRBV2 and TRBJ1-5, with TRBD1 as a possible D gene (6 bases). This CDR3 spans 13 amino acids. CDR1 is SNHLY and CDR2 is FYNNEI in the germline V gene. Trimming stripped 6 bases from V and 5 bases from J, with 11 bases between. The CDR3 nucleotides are TGTGCCAGCAGCGCGGACAGAGATCAGCCCCAGCATTTT. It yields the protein CASSADRDQPQHF.

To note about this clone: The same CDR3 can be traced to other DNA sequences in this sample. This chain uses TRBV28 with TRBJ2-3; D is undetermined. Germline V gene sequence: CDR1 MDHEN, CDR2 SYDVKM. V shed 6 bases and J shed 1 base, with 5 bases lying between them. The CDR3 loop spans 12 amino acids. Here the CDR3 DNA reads TGTGCCAGCAGGCCGGGCACAGATACGCAGTATTTT. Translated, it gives CASRPGTDTQYF.

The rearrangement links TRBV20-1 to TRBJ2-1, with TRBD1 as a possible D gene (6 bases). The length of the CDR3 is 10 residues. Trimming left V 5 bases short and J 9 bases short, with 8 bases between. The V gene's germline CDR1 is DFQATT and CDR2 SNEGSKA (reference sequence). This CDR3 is CSALQGEQFF. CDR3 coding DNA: TGCAGTGCTTTACAGGGTGAGCAGTTCTTC.

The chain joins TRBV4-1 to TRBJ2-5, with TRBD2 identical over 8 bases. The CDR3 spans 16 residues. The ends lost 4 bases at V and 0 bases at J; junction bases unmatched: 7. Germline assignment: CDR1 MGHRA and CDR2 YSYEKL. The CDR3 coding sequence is TGCGCCAGCAGCCCAAAGACTAGCGCGAACCAAGAGACCCAGTACTTC. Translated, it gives CASSPKTSANQETQYF.

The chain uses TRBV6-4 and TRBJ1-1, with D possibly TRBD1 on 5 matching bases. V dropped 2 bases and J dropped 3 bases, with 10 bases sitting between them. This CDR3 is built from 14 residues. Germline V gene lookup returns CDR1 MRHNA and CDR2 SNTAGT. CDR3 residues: CASSDGTGDTEAFF. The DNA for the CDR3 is TGTGCCAGCAGTGACGGAACAGGTGACACTGAAGCTTTCTTT.

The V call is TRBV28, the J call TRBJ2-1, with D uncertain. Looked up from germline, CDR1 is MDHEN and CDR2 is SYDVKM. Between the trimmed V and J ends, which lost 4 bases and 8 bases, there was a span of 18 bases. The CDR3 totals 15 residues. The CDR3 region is CASSSLWPGKDEQFF. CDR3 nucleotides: TGTGCCAGCAGTTCACTCTGGCCCGGTAAGGATGAGCAGTTCTTC.

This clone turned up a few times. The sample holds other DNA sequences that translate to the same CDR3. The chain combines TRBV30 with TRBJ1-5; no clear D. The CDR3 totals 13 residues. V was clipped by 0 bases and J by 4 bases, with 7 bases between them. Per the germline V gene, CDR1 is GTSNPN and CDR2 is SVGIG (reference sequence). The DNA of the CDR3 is TGTGCCTGGAGTGTGAAGTCTAATCAGCCCCAGCATTTT. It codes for CAWSVKSNQPQHF.

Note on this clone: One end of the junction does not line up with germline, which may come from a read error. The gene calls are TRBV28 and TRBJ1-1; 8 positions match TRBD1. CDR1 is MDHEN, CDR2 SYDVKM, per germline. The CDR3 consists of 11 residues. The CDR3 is CASSLGQGATF. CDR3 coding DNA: TGTGCCAGCAGTTTAGGGCAGGGGGCTACCTTT. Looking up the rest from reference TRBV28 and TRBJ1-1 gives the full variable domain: DVKVTQSSRYLVKRTGEKVFLECVQDMDHENMFWYRQDPGLGLRLIYFSYDVKMKEKGDIPEGYSVSREKKERFSLILESASTNQTSMYLCASSLGQGATFGQGTRLTVV.

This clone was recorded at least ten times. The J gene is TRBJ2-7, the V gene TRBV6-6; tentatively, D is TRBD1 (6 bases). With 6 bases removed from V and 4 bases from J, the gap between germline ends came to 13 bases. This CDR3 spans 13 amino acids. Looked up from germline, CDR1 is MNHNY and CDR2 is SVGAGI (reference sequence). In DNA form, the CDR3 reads TGTGCCAGCAGACGAAGGGACATATACGAGCAGTACTTC. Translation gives CASRRRDIYEQYF.

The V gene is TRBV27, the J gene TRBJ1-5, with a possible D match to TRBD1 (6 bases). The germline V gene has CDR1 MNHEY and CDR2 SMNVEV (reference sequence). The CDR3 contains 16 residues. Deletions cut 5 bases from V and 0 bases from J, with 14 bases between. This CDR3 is CASSMGQGPSNQPQHF. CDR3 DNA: TGTGCCAGCAGTATGGGTCAGGGGCCTAGCAATCAGCCCCAGCATTTT.

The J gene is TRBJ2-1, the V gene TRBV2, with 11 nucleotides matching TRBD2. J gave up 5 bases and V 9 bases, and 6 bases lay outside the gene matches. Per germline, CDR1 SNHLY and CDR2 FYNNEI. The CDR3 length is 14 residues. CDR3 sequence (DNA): TGTGCCAGATCCGGGACTAGCGGAGACAATGAGCAGTTCTTC. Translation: CARSGTSGDNEQFF.

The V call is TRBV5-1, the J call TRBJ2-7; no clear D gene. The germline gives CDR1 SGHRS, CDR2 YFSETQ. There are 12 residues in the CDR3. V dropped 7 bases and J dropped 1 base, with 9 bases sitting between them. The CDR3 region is CASQGNSYEQYF. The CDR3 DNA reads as TGCGCCAGCCAAGGGAATTCCTACGAGCAGTACTTC. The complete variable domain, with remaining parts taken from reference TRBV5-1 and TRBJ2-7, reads KAGVTQTPRYLIKTRGQQVTLSCSPISGHRSVSWYQQTPGQGLQFLFEYFSETQRNKGNFPGRFSGRQFSNSRSEMNVSTLELGDSALYLCASQGNSYEQYFGPGTRLTVT.